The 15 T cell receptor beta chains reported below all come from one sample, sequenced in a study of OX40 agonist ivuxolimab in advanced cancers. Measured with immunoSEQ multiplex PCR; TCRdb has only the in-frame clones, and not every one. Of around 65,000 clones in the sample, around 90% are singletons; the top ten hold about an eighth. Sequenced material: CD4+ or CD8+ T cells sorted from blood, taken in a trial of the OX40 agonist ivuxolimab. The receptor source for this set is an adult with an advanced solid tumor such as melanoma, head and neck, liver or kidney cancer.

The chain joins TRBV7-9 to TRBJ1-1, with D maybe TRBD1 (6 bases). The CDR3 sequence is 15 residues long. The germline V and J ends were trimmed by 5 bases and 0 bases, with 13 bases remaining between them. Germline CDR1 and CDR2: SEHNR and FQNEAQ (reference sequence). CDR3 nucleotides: TGTGCCAGCAGCCCCCCAGGACAGATGAACACTGAAGCTTTCTTT. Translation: CASSPPGQMNTEAFF.

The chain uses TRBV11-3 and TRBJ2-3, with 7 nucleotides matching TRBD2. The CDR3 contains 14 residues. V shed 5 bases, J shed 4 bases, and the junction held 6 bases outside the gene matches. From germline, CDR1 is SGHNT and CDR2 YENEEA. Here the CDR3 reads CASSPRLAPDTQYF. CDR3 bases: TGTGCCAGCAGCCCCCGACTAGCCCCAGATACGCAGTATTTT.

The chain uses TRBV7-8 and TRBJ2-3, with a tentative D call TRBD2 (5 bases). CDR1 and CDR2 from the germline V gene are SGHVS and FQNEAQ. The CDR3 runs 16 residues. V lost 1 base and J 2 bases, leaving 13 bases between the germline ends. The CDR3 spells CASSLVPGVNTDTQYF. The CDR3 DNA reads TGTGCCAGCAGCTTAGTCCCCGGGGTTAACACAGATACGCAGTATTTT. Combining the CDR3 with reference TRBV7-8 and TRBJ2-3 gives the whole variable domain GAGVSQSPRYKVAKRGQDVALRCDPISGHVSLFWYQQALGQGPEFLTYFQNEAQLDKSGLPSDRFFAERPEGSVSTLKIQRTQQEDSAVYLCASSLVPGVNTDTQYFGPGTRLTVL.

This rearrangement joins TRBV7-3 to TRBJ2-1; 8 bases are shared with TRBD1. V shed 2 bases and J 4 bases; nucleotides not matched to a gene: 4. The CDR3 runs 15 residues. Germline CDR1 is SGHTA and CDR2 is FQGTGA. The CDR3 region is CASSLPGGDYNEQFF. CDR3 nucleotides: TGTGCCAGCAGCTTACCAGGGGGCGATTACAATGAGCAGTTCTTC.

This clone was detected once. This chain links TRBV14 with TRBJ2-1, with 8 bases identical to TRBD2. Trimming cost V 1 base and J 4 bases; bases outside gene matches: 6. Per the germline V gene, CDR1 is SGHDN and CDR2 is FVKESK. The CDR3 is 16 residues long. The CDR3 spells CASSQVSGAGYNEQFF. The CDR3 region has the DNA TGTGCCAGCAGCCAAGTTAGCGGGGCCGGGTACAATGAGCAGTTCTTC.

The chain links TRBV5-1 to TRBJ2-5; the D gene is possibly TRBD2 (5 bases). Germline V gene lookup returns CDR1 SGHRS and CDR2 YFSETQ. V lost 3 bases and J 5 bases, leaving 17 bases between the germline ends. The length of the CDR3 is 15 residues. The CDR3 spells CASSSGITLGETQYF. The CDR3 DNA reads TGCGCCAGCAGCTCCGGGATCACCTTAGGGGAGACCCAGTACTTC.

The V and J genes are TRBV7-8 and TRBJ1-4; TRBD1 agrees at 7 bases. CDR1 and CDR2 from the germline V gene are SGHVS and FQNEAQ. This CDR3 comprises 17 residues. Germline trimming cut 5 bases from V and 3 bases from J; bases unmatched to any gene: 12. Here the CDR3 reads CASSPQTGLGPNEKLFF. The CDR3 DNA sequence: TGTGCCAGCAGCCCCCAGACAGGGTTGGGTCCTAATGAAAAACTGTTTTTT.

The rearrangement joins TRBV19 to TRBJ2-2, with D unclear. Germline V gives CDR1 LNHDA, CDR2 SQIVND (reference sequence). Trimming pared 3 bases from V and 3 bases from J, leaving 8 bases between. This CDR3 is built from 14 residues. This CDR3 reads CASSILSDTGELFF. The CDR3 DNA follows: TGTGCCAGTAGTATCCTATCTGACACCGGGGAGCTGTTTTTT. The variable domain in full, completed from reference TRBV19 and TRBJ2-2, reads DGGITQSPKYLFRKEGQNVTLSCEQNLNHDAMYWYRQDPGQGLRLIYYSQIVNDFQKGDIAEGYSVSREKKESFPLTVTSAQKNPTAFYLCASSILSDTGELFFGEGSRLTVL.

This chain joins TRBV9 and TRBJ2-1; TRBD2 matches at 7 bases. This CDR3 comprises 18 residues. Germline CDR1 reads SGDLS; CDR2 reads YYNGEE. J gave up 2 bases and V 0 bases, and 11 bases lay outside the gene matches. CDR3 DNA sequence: TGTGCCAGCAGCGTAGATCCTAACCTAGCGGCTCCCTACAATGAGCAGTTCTTC. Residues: CASSVDPNLAAPYNEQFF.

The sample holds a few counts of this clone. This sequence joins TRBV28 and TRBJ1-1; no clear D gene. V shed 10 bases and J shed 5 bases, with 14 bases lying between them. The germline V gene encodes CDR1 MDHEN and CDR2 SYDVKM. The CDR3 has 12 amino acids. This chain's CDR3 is CATWMGWTEAFF. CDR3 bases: TGTGCCACGTGGATGGGGTGGACTGAAGCTTTCTTT.

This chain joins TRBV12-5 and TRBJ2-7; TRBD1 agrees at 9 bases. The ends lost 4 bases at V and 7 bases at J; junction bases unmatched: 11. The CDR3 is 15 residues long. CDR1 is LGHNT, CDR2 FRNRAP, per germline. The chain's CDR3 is CASGSPGQGKREQYF. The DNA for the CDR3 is TGTGCTAGTGGTTCACCGGGACAGGGAAAGAGAGAGCAGTACTTC.

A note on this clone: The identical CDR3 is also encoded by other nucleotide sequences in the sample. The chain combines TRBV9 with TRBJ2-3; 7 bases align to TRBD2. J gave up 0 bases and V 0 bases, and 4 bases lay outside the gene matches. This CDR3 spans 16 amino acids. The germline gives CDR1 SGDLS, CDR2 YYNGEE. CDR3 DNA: TGTGCCAGCAGCGTAGTTGCTAGCGGTAGCACAGATACGCAGTATTTT. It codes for CASSVVASGSTDTQYF.

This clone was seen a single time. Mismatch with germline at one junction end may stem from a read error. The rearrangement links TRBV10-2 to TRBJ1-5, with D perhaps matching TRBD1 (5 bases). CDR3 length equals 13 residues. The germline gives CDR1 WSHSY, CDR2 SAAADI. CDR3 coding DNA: TGCGCCAGCAGTAGCTCCCGGGACCAGCCCCCGCATTTT. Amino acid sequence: CASSSSRDQPPHF.

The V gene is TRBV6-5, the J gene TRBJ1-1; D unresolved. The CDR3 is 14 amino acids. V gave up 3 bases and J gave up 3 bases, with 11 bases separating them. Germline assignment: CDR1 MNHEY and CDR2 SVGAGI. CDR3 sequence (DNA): TGTGCCAGCAGTTATCCCGGGCCTTACACTGAAGCTTTCTTT. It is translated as CASSYPGPYTEAFF.

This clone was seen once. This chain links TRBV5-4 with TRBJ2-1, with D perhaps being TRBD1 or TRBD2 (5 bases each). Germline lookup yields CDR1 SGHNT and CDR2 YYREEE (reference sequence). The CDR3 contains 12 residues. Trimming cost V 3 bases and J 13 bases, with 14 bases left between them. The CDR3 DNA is TGTGCCAGCAGCTGGGCCGGGACGGATCAGTTCTTC. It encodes CASSWAGTDQFF.